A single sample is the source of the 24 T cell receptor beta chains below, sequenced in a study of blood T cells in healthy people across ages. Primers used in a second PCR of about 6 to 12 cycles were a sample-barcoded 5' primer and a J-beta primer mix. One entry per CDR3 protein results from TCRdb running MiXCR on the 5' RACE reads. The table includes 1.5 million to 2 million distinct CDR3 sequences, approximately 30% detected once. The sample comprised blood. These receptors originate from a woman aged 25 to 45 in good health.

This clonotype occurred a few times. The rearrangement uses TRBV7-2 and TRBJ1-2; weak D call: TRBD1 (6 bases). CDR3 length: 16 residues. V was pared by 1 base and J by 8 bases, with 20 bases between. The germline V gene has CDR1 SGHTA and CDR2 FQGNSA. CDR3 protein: CASSLGGSQGSRGYTF. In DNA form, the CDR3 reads TGTGCCAGCAGCTTAGGGGGGTCTCAGGGGTCGAGGGGCTACACCTTC.

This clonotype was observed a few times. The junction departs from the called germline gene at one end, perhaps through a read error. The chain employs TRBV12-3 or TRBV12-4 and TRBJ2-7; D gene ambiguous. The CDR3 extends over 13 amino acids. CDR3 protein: CACSLGSTYEQYF. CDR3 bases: TGTGCCTGCAGTCTGGGGTCCACCTACGAGCAGTACTTC.

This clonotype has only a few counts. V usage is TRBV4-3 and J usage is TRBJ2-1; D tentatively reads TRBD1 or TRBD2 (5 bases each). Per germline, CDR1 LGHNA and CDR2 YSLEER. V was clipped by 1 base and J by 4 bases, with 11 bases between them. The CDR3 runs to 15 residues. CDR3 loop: CASSQARDRYNEQFF. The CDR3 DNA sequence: TGCGCCAGCAGCCAAGCTCGGGACCGGTACAATGAGCAGTTCTTC.

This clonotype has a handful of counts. CDR3 in amino acids: CAIGVRGNEQFF. The CDR3 nucleotides are TGTGCCATCGGGGTAAGGGGCAATGAGCAGTTCTTC. This rearrangement joins TRBV10-3 to TRBJ2-1; TRBD1 might be the D (5 bases). This CDR3 is 12 amino acids long. Between the trimmed V and J ends, which lost 8 bases and 6 bases, there was a span of 11 bases. Germline V gene data show CDR1 as ENHRY and CDR2 as SYGVKD.

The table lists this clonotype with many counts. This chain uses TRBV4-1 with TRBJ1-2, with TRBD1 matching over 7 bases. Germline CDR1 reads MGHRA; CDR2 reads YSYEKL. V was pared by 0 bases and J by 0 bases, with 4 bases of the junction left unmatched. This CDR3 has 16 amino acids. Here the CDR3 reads CASSQEEGAANYGYTF. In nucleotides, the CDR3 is TGCGCCAGCAGCCAAGAAGAGGGGGCTGCTAACTATGGCTACACCTTC.

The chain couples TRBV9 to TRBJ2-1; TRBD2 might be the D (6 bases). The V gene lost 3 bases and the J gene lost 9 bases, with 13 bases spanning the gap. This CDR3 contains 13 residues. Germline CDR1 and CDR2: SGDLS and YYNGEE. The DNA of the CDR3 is TGTGCCAGCAGCGGAACGCAGGGAGGTGAGCAGTTCTTC. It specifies CASSGTQGGEQFF.

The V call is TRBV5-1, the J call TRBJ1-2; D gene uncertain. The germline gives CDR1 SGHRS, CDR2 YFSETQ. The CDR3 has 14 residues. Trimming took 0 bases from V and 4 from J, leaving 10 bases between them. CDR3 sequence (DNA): TGCGCCAGCAGCTTGGGTGGCGGGCCCTATGGCTACACCTTC. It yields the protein CASSLGGGPYGYTF.

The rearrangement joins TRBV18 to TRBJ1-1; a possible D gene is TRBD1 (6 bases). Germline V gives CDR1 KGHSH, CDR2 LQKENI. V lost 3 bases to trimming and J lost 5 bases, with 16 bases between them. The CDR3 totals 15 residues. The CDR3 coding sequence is TGTGCCAGCTCACCCCCAGGGGCTGAGATGACTGAAGCTTTCTTT. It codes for CASSPPGAEMTEAFF.

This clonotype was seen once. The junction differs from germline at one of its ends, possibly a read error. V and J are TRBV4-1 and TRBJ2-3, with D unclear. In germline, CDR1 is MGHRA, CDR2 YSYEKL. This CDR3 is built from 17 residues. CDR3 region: CACSQDRAVTSTDTQYF. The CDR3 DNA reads TGCGCCTGCAGCCAAGATAGGGCAGTGACTAGCACAGATACGCAGTATTTT.

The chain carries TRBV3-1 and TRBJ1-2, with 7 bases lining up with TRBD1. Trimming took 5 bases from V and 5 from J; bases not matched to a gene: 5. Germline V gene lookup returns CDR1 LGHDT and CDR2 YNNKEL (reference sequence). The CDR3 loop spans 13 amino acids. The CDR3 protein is CASSGTALYGYTF. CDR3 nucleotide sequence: TGTGCCAGCAGCGGGACAGCCCTATATGGCTACACCTTC.

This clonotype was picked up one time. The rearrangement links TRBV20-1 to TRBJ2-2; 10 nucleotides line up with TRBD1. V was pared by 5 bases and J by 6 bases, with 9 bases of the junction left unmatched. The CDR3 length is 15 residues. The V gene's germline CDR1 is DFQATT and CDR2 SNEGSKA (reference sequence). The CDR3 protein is CSAPRTGGYSGELFF. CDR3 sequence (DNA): TGCAGTGCTCCCCGGACAGGGGGGTATTCCGGGGAGCTGTTTTTT.

The CDR3 is CASSLVLPGGGSPLHF. CDR3 sequence (DNA): TGTGCCAGCAGCTTAGTTTTACCCGGCGGGGGATCACCCCTCCACTTT. V gene TRBV7-9 combines with J gene TRBJ1-6; D perhaps matches TRBD1 (5 bases). There are 16 residues in the CDR3. The V gene lost 1 base and the J gene lost 10 bases, with 17 bases spanning the gap. Germline CDR1 SEHNR, CDR2 FQNEAQ (reference sequence).

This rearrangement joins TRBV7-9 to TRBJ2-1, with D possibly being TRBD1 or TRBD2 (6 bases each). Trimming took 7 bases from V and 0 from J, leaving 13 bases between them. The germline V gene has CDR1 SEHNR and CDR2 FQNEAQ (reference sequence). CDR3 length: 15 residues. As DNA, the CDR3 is TGTGCCAGCATGGGGGGCCCCAGCTCCTACAATGAGCAGTTCTTC. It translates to CASMGGPSSYNEQFF.

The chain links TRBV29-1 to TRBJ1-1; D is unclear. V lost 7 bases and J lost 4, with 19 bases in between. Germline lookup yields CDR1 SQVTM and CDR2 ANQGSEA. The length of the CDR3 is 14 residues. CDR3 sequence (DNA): TGCAGCGCGTTCCGAAGCTACCTCGGCACTGAAGCTTTCTTT. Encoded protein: CSAFRSYLGTEAFF.

CDR3 sequence (DNA): TGTGCCAGCAGCTTGACTCAACCCGGGGAAAAACTGTTTTTT. It translates to CASSLTQPGEKLFF. The J gene is TRBJ1-4, the V gene TRBV7-9; no definite D call. Germline V gene lookup returns CDR1 SEHNR and CDR2 FQNEAQ (reference sequence). The germline V and J ends were trimmed by 3 bases and 8 bases, with 13 bases remaining between them. CDR3 length equals 14 residues.

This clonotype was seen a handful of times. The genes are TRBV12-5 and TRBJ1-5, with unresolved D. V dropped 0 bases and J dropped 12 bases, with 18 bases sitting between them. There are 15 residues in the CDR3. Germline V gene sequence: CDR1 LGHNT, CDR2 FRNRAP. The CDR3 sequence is CASGLVSSVKLVQHF. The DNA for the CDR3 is TGTGCTAGTGGTTTGGTCTCCTCGGTGAAGCTCGTCCAGCATTTT. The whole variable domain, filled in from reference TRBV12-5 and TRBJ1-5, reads DARVTQTPRHKVTEMGQEVTMRCQPILGHNTVFWYRQTMMQGLELLAYFRNRAPLDDSGMPKDRFSAEMPDATLATLKIQPSEPRDSAVYFCASGLVSSVKLVQHFGDGTRLSIL.

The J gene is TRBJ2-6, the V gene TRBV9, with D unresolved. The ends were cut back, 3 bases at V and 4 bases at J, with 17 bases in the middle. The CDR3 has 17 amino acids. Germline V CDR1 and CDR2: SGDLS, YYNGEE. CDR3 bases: TGTGCCAGCAGCGCGCCCACCCAGGTTTCCGGGGCCAACGTCCTGACTTTC. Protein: CASSAPTQVSGANVLTF.

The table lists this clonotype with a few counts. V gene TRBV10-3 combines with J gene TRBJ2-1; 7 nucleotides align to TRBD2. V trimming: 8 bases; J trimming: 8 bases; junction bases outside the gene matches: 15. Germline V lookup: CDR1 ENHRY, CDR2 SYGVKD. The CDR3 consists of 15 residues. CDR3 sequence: CAIQSGREYLDEQFF. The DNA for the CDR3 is TGTGCCATCCAGTCCGGGCGGGAGTATCTCGATGAGCAGTTCTTC.

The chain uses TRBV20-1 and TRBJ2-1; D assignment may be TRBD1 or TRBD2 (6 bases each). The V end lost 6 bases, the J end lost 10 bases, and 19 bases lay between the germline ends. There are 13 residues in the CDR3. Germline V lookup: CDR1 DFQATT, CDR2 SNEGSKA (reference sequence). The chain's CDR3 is CSALSLGGREQFF. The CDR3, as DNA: TGCAGTGCCCTCTCTTTAGGGGGGCGGGAGCAGTTCTTC.

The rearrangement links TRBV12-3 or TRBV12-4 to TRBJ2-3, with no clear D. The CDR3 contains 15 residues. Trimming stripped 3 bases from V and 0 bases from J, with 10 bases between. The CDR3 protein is CASSFGLGSTDTQYF. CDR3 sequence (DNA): TGTGCCAGCAGTTTCGGGCTTGGGAGCACAGATACGCAGTATTTT.

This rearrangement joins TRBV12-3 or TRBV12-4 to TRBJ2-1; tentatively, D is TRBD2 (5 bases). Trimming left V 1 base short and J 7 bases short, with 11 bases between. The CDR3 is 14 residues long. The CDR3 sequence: CASSLGETRNEQFF. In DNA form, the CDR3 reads TGTGCCAGCAGTTTAGGGGAAACTAGGAATGAGCAGTTCTTC.

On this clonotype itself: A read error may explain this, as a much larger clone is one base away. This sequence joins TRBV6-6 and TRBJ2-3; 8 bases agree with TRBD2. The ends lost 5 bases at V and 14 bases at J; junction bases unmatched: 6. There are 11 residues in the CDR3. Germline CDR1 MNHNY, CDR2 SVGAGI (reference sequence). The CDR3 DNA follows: TGTGCCAGCAGTGGACTAGCCAGGCGGTATTTT. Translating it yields CASSGLARRYF.

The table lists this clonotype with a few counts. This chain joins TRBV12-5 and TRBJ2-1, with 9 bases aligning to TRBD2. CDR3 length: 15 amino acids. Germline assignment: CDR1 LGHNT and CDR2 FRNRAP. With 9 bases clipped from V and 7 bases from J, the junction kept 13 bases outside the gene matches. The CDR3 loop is CASLSIAGARNEQFF. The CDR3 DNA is TGTGCTAGCCTTAGCATAGCGGGAGCGAGGAATGAGCAGTTCTTC.

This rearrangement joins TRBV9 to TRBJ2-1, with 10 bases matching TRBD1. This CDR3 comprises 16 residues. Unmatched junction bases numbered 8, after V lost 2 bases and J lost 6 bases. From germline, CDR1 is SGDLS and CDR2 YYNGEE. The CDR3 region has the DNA TGTGCCAGCAGCGTTCTCTCGGGACAGGGGCTCAATGAGCAGTTCTTC. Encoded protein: CASSVLSGQGLNEQFF.